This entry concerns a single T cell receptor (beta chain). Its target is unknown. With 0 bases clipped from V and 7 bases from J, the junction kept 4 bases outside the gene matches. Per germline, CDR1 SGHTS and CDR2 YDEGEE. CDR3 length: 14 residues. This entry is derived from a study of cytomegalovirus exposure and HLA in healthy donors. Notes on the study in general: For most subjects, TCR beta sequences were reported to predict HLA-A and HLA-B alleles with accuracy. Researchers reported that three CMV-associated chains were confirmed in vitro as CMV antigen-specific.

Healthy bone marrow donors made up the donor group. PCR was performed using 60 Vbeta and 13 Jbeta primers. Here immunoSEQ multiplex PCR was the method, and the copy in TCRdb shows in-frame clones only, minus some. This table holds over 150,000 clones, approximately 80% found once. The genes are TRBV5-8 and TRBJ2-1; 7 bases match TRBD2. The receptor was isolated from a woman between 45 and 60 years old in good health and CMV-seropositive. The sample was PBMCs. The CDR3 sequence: CASSLGGSRNEQFF. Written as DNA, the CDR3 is TGTGCCAGCAGCTTGGGCGGGAGCCGGAATGAGCAGTTCTTC.